This is a list of T cell receptor beta chains from one sample in a study of response to subunit inactivated influenza vaccine. TCRdb analysed the RT-PCR reads with MiXCR anew, one entry per CDR3 protein. Here the sample spans 650,000 to 800,000 distinct CDR3 sequences, approximately 14% being singletons. The sample here was PBMCs from blood, taken 14 to 15 days before vaccination. These receptors were taken from a man over 45 who received an inactivated influenza vaccine. CDR3s include the opening cysteine and the closing phenylalanine or tryptophan. The order of the fields is CDR3 DNA, CDR3 protein, J gene, clone size, D gene, V gene. D genes are given only for firm matches. Rows may omit the clone size; those that give it use once, few, many or a size class.

DNA: TGTGCCAGCAGCCGGACTAACCCGACCTACAATGAGCAGTTCTTC
CDR3: CASSRTNPTYNEQFF
J: TRBJ2-1
size: NA
D: NA
V: TRBV7-9

DNA: TGCGCCAGCAGCCGGACTAGCGGGGGACCCGGGGAGCTGTTTTTT
CDR3: CASSRTSGGPGELFF
J: TRBJ2-2
size: many
D: TRBD2
V: TRBV5-1

DNA: TGTGCCAGCAGCTTAGGTCAAGTTTTGTTGTCCTACGAGCAGTACTTC
CDR3: CASSLGQVLLSYEQYF
J: TRBJ2-7
size: NA
D: NA
V: TRBV11-2

DNA: TGTGCCACCAGCAAATTGGGAATCGGCCAAGAGACCCAGTACTTC
CDR3: CATSKLGIGQETQYF
J: TRBJ2-5
size: NA
D: NA
V: TRBV15

DNA: TGCGCCAGCAGCTTGAACAGGCGCACCTACGAGCAGTACTTC
CDR3: CASSLNRRTYEQYF
J: TRBJ2-7
size: many
D: NA
V: TRBV5-1

DNA: TGTGCCAGCAGTGTCTCGATAGCGGCGAACACCGGGGAGCTGTTTTTT
CDR3: CASSVSIAANTGELFF
J: TRBJ2-2
size: NA
D: NA
V: TRBV6-4

DNA: TGTGCCAGCAGACCTACAGGGACCGGGGAGCTGTTTTTT
CDR3: CASRPTGTGELFF
J: TRBJ2-2
size: few
D: NA
V: TRBV7-2

DNA: TGTGCCAGCAGCTCCGGGACAGGGTATCGCGAGCAGTACTTC
CDR3: CASSSGTGYREQYF
J: TRBJ2-7
size: NA
D: TRBD1
V: TRBV5-6

DNA: TGCGCCAGCGCAACGACTAGCGGGGGGACCACCTACGAGCAGTACTTC
CDR3: CASATTSGGTTYEQYF
J: TRBJ2-7
size: NA
D: TRBD2
V: TRBV5-1

DNA: TGTGCCAGCAGCTCCTCCGGGACCCAAGGGATCAATGAGCAGTTCTTC
CDR3: CASSSSGTQGINEQFF
J: TRBJ2-1
size: NA
D: NA
V: TRBV7-2

DNA: TGTGCCAGCAGTGAAATGGGGGAAGGCGAGCAGTACTTC
CDR3: CASSEMGEGEQYF
J: TRBJ2-7
size: NA
D: NA
V: TRBV6-1

DNA: TGCGCCAGCAGCTTGGGACAGGGTTCCAGGGAGCTGTTTTTT
CDR3: CASSLGQGSRELFF
J: TRBJ2-2
size: few
D: TRBD1
V: TRBV5-1

DNA: TGTGCCAGCAGTTACCGAGGTCCCCCACAGGGCTGGAGCACTGAAGCTTTCTTT
CDR3: CASSYRGPPQGWSTEAFF
J: TRBJ1-1
size: few
D: NA
V: TRBV6-5

DNA: TGTGCCAGCAGCCGCGGACGGTCAGGGGCCAACGTCCTGACTTTC
CDR3: CASSRGRSGANVLTF
J: TRBJ2-6
size: NA
D: NA
V: TRBV12-3/TRBV12-4

DNA: TGTGCCAGCAGTTTAAGACACAACACCGGGGAGCTGTTTTTT
CDR3: CASSLRHNTGELFF
J: TRBJ2-2
size: few
D: NA
V: TRBV27

DNA: TGTGCCAGCAGCCAACAATATCTCGGGCAGTACTTC
CDR3: CASSQQYLGQYF
J: TRBJ2-7
size: few
D: NA
V: TRBV28

DNA: TGTGCCAGCAGCAAAGCTTTCCGGGAGGGTGGCACAGATACGCAGTATTTT
CDR3: CASSKAFREGGTDTQYF
J: TRBJ2-3
size: few
D: NA
V: TRBV21-1

DNA: TGTGCCAGCAGGACCCCAACTTGGGAGCAGTTCTTC
CDR3: CASRTPTWEQFF
J: TRBJ2-1
size: many
D: NA
V: TRBV28

DNA: TGTGCCAGCTCACCACCGGGGTCGGGAGCTTTCTTT
CDR3: CASSPPGSGAFF
J: TRBJ1-1
size: NA
D: NA
V: TRBV18

DNA: TGTGCCATCGATCTGGGGGGAGGCACAAACACCGGGGAGCTGTTTTTT
CDR3: CAIDLGGGTNTGELFF
J: TRBJ2-2
size: few
D: NA
V: TRBV10-3

DNA: TGTGCCAGCAGCCCCATTAGAGGGGATGAGCAGTTCTTC
CDR3: CASSPIRGDEQFF
J: TRBJ2-1
size: NA
D: NA
V: TRBV14

DNA: TGCGCCAGCAGCCACGATGGTTTAGTGAGTGGCTACACCTTC
CDR3: CASSHDGLVSGYTF
J: TRBJ1-2
size: few
D: NA
V: TRBV4-1

DNA: TGTGCCAGCAGCTTGGGGGACACACGAAAATGGGCAGATACGCAGTATTTT
CDR3: CASSLGDTRKWADTQYF
J: TRBJ2-3
size: NA
D: NA
V: TRBV11-2

DNA: TGCGCCAGCAGCTTGAATCCGGGGGGGAGCGACACCGGGGAGCTGTTTTTT
CDR3: CASSLNPGGSDTGELFF
J: TRBJ2-2
size: NA
D: TRBD2
V: TRBV5-1

DNA: TGTGCCTGGAGCCGGGCTCGGGACTTCACCCCCTACGAGCAGTACTTC
CDR3: CAWSRARDFTPYEQYF
J: TRBJ2-7
size: NA
D: NA
V: TRBV30

DNA: TGCGCCACCACCGACTATTCCTACGAGCAGTACTTC
CDR3: CATTDYSYEQYF
J: TRBJ2-7
size: few
D: NA
V: TRBV10-2

DNA: TGTGCCAGCAGCTTAGCCCCGCGGCCCTCCTACAATGAGCAGTTCTTC
CDR3: CASSLAPRPSYNEQFF
J: TRBJ2-1
size: NA
D: NA
V: TRBV7-2

DNA: TGTGCCAGCAGCTTAGGGGCAGGGGAGTTTGGCTACACCTTC
CDR3: CASSLGAGEFGYTF
J: TRBJ1-2
size: NA
D: NA
V: TRBV11-2

DNA: TGTGCCACCAGTGATTTTGCCAACTATGGCTACACCTTC
CDR3: CATSDFANYGYTF
J: TRBJ1-2
size: NA
D: NA
V: TRBV24-1

DNA: TGTGCCAGCAGCTTAGGAATTCTAGCGGGGGTACAAGAGACCCAGTACTTC
CDR3: CASSLGILAGVQETQYF
J: TRBJ2-5
size: few
D: TRBD2
V: TRBV7-2

DNA: TGTGCCAGCAGCGACGGGACAGGAAATTCACCCCTCCACTTT
CDR3: CASSDGTGNSPLHF
J: TRBJ1-6
size: NA
D: TRBD1
V: TRBV7-9

DNA: TGTGCCAGCAGCCAAGCAAACCGCTACGAGCAGTACTTC
CDR3: CASSQANRYEQYF
J: TRBJ2-7
size: NA
D: NA
V: TRBV3-1

DNA: TGCAGCGTTGAGGGAGGCGGGATGTCGGAGACCCAGTACTTC
CDR3: CSVEGGGMSETQYF
J: TRBJ2-5
size: NA
D: NA
V: TRBV29-1

DNA: TGTGCCAGCAGTGAATCTACAGCCTACGAGCAGTACTTC
CDR3: CASSESTAYEQYF
J: TRBJ2-7
size: NA
D: NA
V: TRBV6-1

DNA: TGTGCCAGCAGTTTACCAGGGGCACGTACTGAAGCTTTCTTT
CDR3: CASSLPGARTEAFF
J: TRBJ1-1
size: NA
D: NA
V: TRBV12-3/TRBV12-4

DNA: TGTGCCAGCAGCCAAGAACCAGGCCTCCAAGAGACCCAGTACTTC
CDR3: CASSQEPGLQETQYF
J: TRBJ2-5
size: NA
D: NA
V: TRBV3-1

DNA: TGCAGTGCTAGAGGAGACAGTCAGACCCAGTACTTC
CDR3: CSARGDSQTQYF
J: TRBJ2-5
size: NA
D: NA
V: TRBV20-1

DNA: TGTGCCAGCAGCTCCGGGACAGGGGTTACAGATACGCAGTATTTT
CDR3: CASSSGTGVTDTQYF
J: TRBJ2-3
size: NA
D: TRBD1
V: TRBV12-3/TRBV12-4

DNA: TGTGCCATCAGTGAGTACCCCCCCGGATCCGGCAATCATCCCCAGCATTTT
CDR3: CAISEYPPGSGNHPQHF
J: TRBJ1-5
size: once
D: NA
V: TRBV10-3

DNA: TGCAGTGCCCACGGGACTTTGAACACCGGGGAGCTGTTTTTT
CDR3: CSAHGTLNTGELFF
J: TRBJ2-2
size: few
D: NA
V: TRBV20-1

DNA: TGCAGTGCTAAACCGCCCGGACAGTCGGATTTTGGCTACACCTTC
CDR3: CSAKPPGQSDFGYTF
J: TRBJ1-2
size: few
D: NA
V: TRBV20-1

DNA: TGTGCCAGCAAAACAGGCAACTACAATGAGCAGTTCTTC
CDR3: CASKTGNYNEQFF
J: TRBJ2-1
size: few
D: NA
V: TRBV28

DNA: TGTGCCACCAGTGATGCCCTGAGGGAGACCCAGTACTTC
CDR3: CATSDALRETQYF
J: TRBJ2-5
size: few
D: NA
V: TRBV24-1

DNA: TGTGCCACCAGCACCCAAGGCACAGATACGCAGTATTTT
CDR3: CATSTQGTDTQYF
J: TRBJ2-3
size: few
D: NA
V: TRBV15

DNA: TGTGCCAGCAGCCCCTCTAGTGTTGCGGAGACCCAGTACTTC
CDR3: CASSPSSVAETQYF
J: TRBJ2-5
size: NA
D: NA
V: TRBV7-9

DNA: TGTGCCAGCAGTTACAGGCCGGGACTAGCGGACCAAGAGACCCAGTACTTC
CDR3: CASSYRPGLADQETQYF
J: TRBJ2-5
size: many
D: TRBD2
V: TRBV6-2/TRBV6-3

DNA: TGTGCCAGCAGCGAAGAGCTGGATACGCAGTATTTT
CDR3: CASSEELDTQYF
J: TRBJ2-3
size: many
D: NA
V: TRBV13

DNA: TGTGCCAGCAGAGTTGGGGGGATGAGGGATGAGCAGTTCTTC
CDR3: CASRVGGMRDEQFF
J: TRBJ2-1
size: many
D: NA
V: TRBV5-4

DNA: TGTGCCATCAGTGGTTTAGGACAAGGATACGAGCAGTACTTC
CDR3: CAISGLGQGYEQYF
J: TRBJ2-7
size: few
D: NA
V: TRBV10-3